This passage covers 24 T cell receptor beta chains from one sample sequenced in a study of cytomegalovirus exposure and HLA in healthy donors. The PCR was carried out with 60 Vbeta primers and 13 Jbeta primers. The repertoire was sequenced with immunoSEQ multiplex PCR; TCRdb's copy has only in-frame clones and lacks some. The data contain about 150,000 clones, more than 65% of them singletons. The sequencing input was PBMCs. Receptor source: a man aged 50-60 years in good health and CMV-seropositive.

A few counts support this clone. The CDR3 loop is CASSLRQGAGNEKLFF. CDR3 nucleotide sequence: TGTGCCAGCAGCCTTCGACAGGGGGCGGGTAATGAAAAACTGTTTTTT. The chain has TRBV7-9 and TRBJ1-4, with 10 bases aligning to TRBD1. V gave up 5 bases and J gave up 4 bases; unmatched junction bases: 7. CDR3 length: 16 residues. CDR1 and CDR2 (germline): SEHNR, FQNEAQ (reference sequence).

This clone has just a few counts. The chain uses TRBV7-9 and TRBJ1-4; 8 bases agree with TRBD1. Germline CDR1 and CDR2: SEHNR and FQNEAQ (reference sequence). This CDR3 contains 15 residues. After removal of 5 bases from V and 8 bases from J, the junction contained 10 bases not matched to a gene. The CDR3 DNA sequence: TGTGCCAGCAGCCGACAGGGGAGCCGAAGAGAAAAACTGTTTTTT. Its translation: CASSRQGSRREKLFF.

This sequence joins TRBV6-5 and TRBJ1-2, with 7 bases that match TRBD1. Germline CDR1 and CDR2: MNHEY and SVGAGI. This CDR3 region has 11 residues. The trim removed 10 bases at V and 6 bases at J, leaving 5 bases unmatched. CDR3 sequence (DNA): TGTGCCATCCGGCAGGGGGATGGCTACACCTTC. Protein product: CAIRQGDGYTF.

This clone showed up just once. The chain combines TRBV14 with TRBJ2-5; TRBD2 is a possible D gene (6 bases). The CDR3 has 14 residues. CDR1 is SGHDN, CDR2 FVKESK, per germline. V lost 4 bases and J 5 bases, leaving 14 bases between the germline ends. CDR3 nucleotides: TGTGCCAGCAGCCGGACGGCGGCGGGGGAGACCCAGTACTTC. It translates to CASSRTAAGETQYF.

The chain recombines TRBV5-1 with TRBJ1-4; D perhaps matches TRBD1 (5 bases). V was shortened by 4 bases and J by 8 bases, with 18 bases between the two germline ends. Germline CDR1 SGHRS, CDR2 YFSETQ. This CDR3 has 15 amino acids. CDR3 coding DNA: TGCGCCAGCAGCCCGGCAGGGTTATTTGGAGAAAAACTGTTTTTT. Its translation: CASSPAGLFGEKLFF.

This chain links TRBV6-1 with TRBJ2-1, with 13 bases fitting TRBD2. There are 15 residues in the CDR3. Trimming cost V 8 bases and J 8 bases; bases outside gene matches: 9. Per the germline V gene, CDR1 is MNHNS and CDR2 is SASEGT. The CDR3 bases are TGTGCCAGCGAAACTAGCGGGGGGGCCAGGCATGAGCAGTTCTTC. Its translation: CASETSGGARHEQFF.

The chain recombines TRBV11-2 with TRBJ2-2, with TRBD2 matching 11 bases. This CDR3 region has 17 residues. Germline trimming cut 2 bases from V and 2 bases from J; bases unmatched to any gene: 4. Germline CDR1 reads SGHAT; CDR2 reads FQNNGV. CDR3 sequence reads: CASSLKLAGENTGELFF. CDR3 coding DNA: TGTGCCAGCAGCTTAAAACTAGCGGGAGAAAACACCGGGGAGCTGTTTTTT.

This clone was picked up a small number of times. The CDR3 protein is CASSPPEGSLTGELFF. CDR3 DNA: TGTGCCAGCAGCCCCCCGGAGGGGTCTCTCACCGGGGAGCTGTTTTTT. The chain employs TRBV14 and TRBJ2-2; D is possibly TRBD2 (6 bases). CDR3 size: 16 residues. V was pared by 4 bases and J by 4 bases, with 16 bases between. Germline CDR1 is SGHDN and CDR2 is FVKESK.

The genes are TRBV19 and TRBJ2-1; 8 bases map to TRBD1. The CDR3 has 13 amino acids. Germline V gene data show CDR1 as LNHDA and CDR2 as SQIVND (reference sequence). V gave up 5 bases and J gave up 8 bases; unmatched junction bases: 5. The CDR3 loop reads CASSPDRDDEQFF. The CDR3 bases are TGTGCCAGTAGTCCGGACAGGGATGATGAGCAGTTCTTC.

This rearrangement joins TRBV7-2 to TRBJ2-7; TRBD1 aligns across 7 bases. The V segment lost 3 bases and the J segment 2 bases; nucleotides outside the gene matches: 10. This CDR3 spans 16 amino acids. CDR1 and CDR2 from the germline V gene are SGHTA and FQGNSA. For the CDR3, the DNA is TGTGCCAGCAGCTTTACCTACCGGGACAGCACCTACGAGCAGTACTTC. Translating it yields CASSFTYRDSTYEQYF.

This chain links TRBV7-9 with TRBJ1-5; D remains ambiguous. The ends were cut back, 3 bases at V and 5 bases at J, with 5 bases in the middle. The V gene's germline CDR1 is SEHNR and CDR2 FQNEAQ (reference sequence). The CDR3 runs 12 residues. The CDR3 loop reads CASSLADQPQHF. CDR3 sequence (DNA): TGTGCCAGCAGCTTGGCCGATCAGCCCCAGCATTTT.

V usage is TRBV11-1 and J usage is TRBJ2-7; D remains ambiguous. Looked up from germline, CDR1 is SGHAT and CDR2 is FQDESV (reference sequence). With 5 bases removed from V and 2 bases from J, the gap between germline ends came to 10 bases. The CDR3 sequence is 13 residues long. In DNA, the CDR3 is TGTGCCAGCAGCAGAGACACCGCCTACGAGCAGTACTTC. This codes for CASSRDTAYEQYF.

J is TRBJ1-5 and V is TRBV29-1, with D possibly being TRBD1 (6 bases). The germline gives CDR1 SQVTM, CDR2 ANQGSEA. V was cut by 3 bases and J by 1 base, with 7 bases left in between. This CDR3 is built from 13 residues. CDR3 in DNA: TGCAGCGTTGATACAGGGAGCAATCAGCCCCAGCATTTT. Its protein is CSVDTGSNQPQHF.

CDR3 loop: CASSAYRDSNSPLHF. CDR3 in DNA: TGTGCCAGCAGCGCCTACCGGGACAGCAATTCACCCCTCCACTTT. The rearrangement links TRBV9 to TRBJ1-6; 7 bases align to TRBD1. This CDR3 contains 15 residues. Germline V lookup: CDR1 SGDLS, CDR2 YYNGEE. Trimming cost V 3 bases and J 7 bases; bases outside gene matches: 7.

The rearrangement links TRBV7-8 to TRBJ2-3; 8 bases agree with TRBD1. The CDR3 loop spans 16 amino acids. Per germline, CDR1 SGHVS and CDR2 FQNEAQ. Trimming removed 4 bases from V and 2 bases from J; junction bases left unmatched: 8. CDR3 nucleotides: TGTGCCAGCAGCTATACAGGGGGAGCTCTCACAGATACGCAGTATTTT. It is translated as CASSYTGGALTDTQYF.

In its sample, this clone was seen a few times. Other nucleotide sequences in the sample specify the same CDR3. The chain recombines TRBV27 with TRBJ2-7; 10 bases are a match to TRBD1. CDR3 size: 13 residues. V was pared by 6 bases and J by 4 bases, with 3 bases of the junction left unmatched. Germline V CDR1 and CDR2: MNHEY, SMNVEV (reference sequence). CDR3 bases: TGTGCCAGCAGGACAGGGGGCGCGTACGAGCAGTACTTC. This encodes CASRTGGAYEQYF.

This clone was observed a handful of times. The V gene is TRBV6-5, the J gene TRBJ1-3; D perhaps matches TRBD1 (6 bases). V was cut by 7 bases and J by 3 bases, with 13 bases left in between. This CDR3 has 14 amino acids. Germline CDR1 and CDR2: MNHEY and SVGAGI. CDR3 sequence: CASTKVTGGNTIYF. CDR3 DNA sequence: TGTGCCAGCACCAAGGTGACAGGTGGAAACACCATATATTTT.

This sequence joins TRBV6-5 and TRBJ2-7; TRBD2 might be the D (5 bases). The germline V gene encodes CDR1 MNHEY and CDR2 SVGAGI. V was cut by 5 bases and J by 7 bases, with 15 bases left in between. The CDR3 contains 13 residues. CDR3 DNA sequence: TGTGCCAGCAGTCCGGCGTGGCCGGGGGAGCAGTACTTC. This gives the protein CASSPAWPGEQYF.

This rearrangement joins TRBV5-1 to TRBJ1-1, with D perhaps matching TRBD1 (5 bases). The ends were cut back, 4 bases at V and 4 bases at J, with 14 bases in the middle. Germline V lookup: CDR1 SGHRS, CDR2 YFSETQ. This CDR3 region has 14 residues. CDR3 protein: CASSLRTFGTEAFF. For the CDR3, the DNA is TGCGCCAGCAGCCTCCGGACATTCGGCACTGAAGCTTTCTTT.

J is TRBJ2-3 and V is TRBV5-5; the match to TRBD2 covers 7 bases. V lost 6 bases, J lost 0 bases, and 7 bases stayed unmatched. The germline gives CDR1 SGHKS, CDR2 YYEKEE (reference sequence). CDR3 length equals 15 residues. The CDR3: CASNPASGSTDTQYF. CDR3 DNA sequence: TGTGCCAGCAACCCGGCTAGCGGTAGCACAGATACGCAGTATTTT.

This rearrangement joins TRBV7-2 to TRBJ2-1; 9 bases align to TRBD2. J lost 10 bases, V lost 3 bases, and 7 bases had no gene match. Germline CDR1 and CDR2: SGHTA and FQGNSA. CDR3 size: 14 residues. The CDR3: CASSFRGRAIEQFF. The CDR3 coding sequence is TGTGCCAGCAGCTTCCGCGGGAGGGCGATCGAGCAGTTCTTC.

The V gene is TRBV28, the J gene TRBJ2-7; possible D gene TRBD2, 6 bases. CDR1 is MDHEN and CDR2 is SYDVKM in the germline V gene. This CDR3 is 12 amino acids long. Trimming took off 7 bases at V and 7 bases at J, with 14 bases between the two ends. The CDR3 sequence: CASTLRGWEQYF. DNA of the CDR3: TGTGCCAGCACCCTCCGGGGGTGGGAGCAGTACTTC.

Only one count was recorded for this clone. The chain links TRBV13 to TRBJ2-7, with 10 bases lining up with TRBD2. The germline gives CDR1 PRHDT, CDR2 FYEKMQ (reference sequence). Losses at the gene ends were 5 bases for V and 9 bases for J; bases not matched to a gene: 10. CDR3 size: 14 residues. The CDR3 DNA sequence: TGTGCCAGCAGCCGGACTAGCGGTAGTCTGGGGCAGTACTTC. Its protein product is CASSRTSGSLGQYF.

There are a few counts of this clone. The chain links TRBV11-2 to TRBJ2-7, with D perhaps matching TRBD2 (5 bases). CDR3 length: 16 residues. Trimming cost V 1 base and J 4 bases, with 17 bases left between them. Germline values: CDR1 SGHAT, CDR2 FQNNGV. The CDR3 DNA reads TGTGCCAGCAGCTTAGTTCTGGCGGGCCAAGATTACGAGCAGTACTTC. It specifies CASSLVLAGQDYEQYF.